This T cell receptor beta chain was profiled in a study of blood T cell repertoires in COVID-19 (TCRdb year 2020). Background on the whole study: The collaborator samples originated in the United States, Italy and Spain and spanned the acute and convalescent phases of COVID-19. The prospective study material was composed of cDNA or gDNA derived from T cells, B-cell-depleted T cells, or PBMCs. Deeply sampled blood TCRbeta repertoires from subjects exposed to, actively infected with, or recovered from COVID-19 were included in the dataset. A freely available public database, intended as a resource for researchers studying the immune response to SARS-CoV-2, is where the repertoires were released. The samples were drawn from two sources: the first 160 participants of the ongoing ImmuneRACE study, and approximately 1,300 subjects contributed by 6 global collaborators. Sample metadata almost always included a de-identified subject ID, COVID-19 status, age in years and sex. HLA class I and class II types, where available, came from metadata supplied by the sample provider rather than from assay-based typing.

As concerns this clone: It has no known antigen specificity. No much larger clone exists at a distance of one base, and base qualities are not known.

From the cysteine through the phenylalanine, the CDR3 covers 15 amino acids. This entry keeps only the CDR3 DNA: 45 bases, framed from base 1. Per the germline V gene, SGHRS is the CDR1 and YFSETQ is the CDR2. Trimming removed 1 base from V and 2 bases from J, leaving 12 bases between the germline ends. Collaborating institutions collected whole blood in K2EDTA tubes following their own protocols. For TCRbeta analysis, collaborator samples were shipped as frozen whole blood, as isolated PBMCs, or as DNA extracted from either sample type. The immunoSEQ Assay, a bias-controlled multiplex PCR, was used to amplify TCRbeta CDR3 regions from genomic DNA. Per the source publication's procedure: Nucleated cell counts per sample were estimated from amplification of reference gene primers within the assay. To quantify the absolute abundance of each unique TCRbeta CDR3 rearrangement, sequence reads were collapsed and filtered. For each sample, productive Simpson clonality was calculated by taking the square root of Simpson's diversity index across productive rearrangements. TCRdb carries this immuneACCESS record with in-frame sequences only. Its versions omit some clonotypes, under half of them owing to an unresolved V gene in the studies checked, with the rest unexplained. That table furnishes V, J and clone size, whereas the DNA furnished D and trimming. The sample table contains roughly 200,000 clones; only one count was recorded for approximately 80% of them. The top ten clones comprise approximately 9% of the sample.

General findings and caveats noted by the study authors: How much clinical and demographic metadata was included differed by source and by participant, and the metadata was provided uncurated.

This TCR was recovered from a woman between 45 and 65 years old with active or convalescent COVID-19. The material sequenced was peripheral blood. This chain joins TRBV5-1 to TRBJ2-5, with TRBD2 as a weak D call on 5 bases. CDR3 protein: CASSLLRGLQETQYF. The DNA is as follows: TGCGCCAGCAGCTTGCTCCGCGGACTGCAAGAGACCCAGTACTTC.